This record concerns one T cell receptor (beta chain) sequence. In the original analysis: Quantification of nucleated cells was approximated via reference gene primer amplification. Data came from immunoSEQ multiplex PCR; TCRdb stores just in-frame clones and leaves some out. Clonal size and the V and J genes are those of that table, whereas D and trimming came from the DNA. The sample lists 210,000 or so clones; around 80% were seen once. J gave up 7 bases and V 6 bases, and 6 bases lay outside the gene matches. In germline, CDR1 is MNHEY, CDR2 SVGAGI. The CDR3 extends over 14 amino acids. The data originate from a study of blood T cell repertoires in COVID-19. Background on the study: The United States, Italy and Spain were the sources of the acute and convalescent COVID-19 samples.

The source is a woman older than 75 with active or convalescent COVID-19. The specimen was peripheral blood. The chain has TRBV6-5 and TRBJ2-1, with 10 bases that match TRBD2. Here the CDR3 reads CASRTAGGPNEQFF. Written as DNA, the CDR3 is TGTGCCAGCAGGACAGCGGGGGGGCCTAATGAGCAGTTCTTC.